This T cell receptor (beta chain) was identified during a study of control samples from healthy donors and cancer patients. Trimming stripped 6 bases from V and 1 base from J, with 7 bases between. The CDR3 runs 13 residues. Germline V gene sequence: CDR1 MNHEY, CDR2 SMNVEV (reference sequence). Sequencing used immunoSEQ multiplex PCR; TCRdb keeps in-frame clones, though not all of them. The table lists 80,000 or so clones, about nine tenths of them singletons. The chain links TRBV27 to TRBJ2-1; D may match TRBD1 or TRBD2 (5 bases each). The source of this sequence is a man in his forties or fifties in good health. What was sequenced was blood. The CDR3 DNA follows: TGTGCCAGCAGCTGGGGGTCCTACAATGAGCAGTTCTTC. This gives the protein CASSWGSYNEQFF.